The 26 T cell receptor beta chains below come from one sample, sequenced in a study of a mutant IDH1 vaccine in newly diagnosed glioma. Time point indicated: week 47, end of study. In every dose of vaccine, 300 ug of mutant IDH1 20-mer peptide was given alongside topical imiquimod. Repertoires were generated with immunoSEQ multiplex PCR, while TCRdb's copy carries only in-frame clones and drops some. The sample has about 56,000 clones; roughly 76% are singletons. These receptors have no known antigen. Sequences were derived from PBMCs, sampled from a glioma patient whose treatment included an IDH1 peptide vaccine. The receptor set was obtained from a man aged 45-60 years with glioma.

The chain joins TRBV7-8 to TRBJ2-2; TRBD1 aligns across 9 bases. The CDR3 sequence is 15 residues long. Per germline, CDR1 SGHVS and CDR2 FQNEAQ. The V segment lost 4 bases and the J segment 1 base; nucleotides outside the gene matches: 1. CDR3 bases: TGTGCCAGCAGCTCGGGACAGGGGAACACCGGGGAGCTGTTTTTT. Protein sequence: CASSSGQGNTGELFF. Filled out from reference TRBV7-8 and TRBJ2-2, the complete variable domain reads GAGVSQSPRYKVAKRGQDVALRCDPISGHVSLFWYQQALGQGPEFLTYFQNEAQLDKSGLPSDRFFAERPEGSVSTLKIQRTQQEDSAVYLCASSSGQGNTGELFFGEGSRLTVL.

V gene TRBV18 combines with J gene TRBJ2-5; 9 nucleotides agree with TRBD1. Germline CDR1 reads KGHSH; CDR2 reads LQKENI. The junction had 7 bases not matched to a gene; V was cut back by 5 bases and J by 3 bases. The CDR3 runs to 15 residues. The CDR3 here is CASSTRTGAEETQYF. In nucleotides, the CDR3 is TGTGCCAGCTCAACTAGGACAGGGGCGGAAGAGACCCAGTACTTC.

The genes are TRBV5-4 and TRBJ2-3, with D tentatively TRBD1 (6 bases). The CDR3 runs to 18 residues. The V gene's germline CDR1 is SGHNT and CDR2 YYREEE (reference sequence). The V gene lost 0 bases and the J gene lost 2 bases, with 19 bases spanning the gap. The CDR3 region has the DNA TGTGCCAGCAGCTTGGGCGCGATGAGGGGGACATCCACAGATACGCAGTATTTT. Amino acids: CASSLGAMRGTSTDTQYF.

The V call is TRBV30, the J call TRBJ1-2; D is uncertain. Trimming shortened V by 0 bases and J by 8 bases, and 13 bases separated the two germline ends. Germline CDR1 is GTSNPN and CDR2 is SVGIG (reference sequence). This CDR3 region has 13 residues. Here the CDR3 reads CAWSVRTESGYTF. The CDR3 DNA sequence: TGTGCCTGGAGTGTCCGGACGGAGTCAGGCTACACCTTC.

The chain employs TRBV11-2 and TRBJ1-3; a weak D match, TRBD1 (5 bases). The CDR3 extends over 13 amino acids. Trimming cost V 11 bases and J 4 bases, with 15 bases left between them. The germline V gene has CDR1 SGHAT and CDR2 FQNNGV. CDR3 coding DNA: TGTGCCGGGAAGTTGGGGACGGGAAACACCATATATTTT. Protein product: CAGKLGTGNTIYF.

This chain uses TRBV18 with TRBJ2-7; 10 positions match TRBD1. After removal of 0 bases from V and 1 base from J, the junction contained 3 bases not matched to a gene. Germline V CDR1 and CDR2: KGHSH, LQKENI. The length of the CDR3 is 16 residues. The CDR3 here is CASSPPGDRGSYEQYF. CDR3 bases: TGTGCCAGCTCACCACCGGGGGACAGGGGTTCCTACGAGCAGTACTTC. The full variable domain, rest sourced from reference TRBV18 and TRBJ2-7, is NAGVMQNPRHLVRRRGQEARLRCSPMKGHSHVYWYRQLPEEGLKFMVYLQKENIIDESGMPKERFSAEFPKEGPSILRIQQVVRGDSAAYFCASSPPGDRGSYEQYFGPGTRLTVT.

Within the sample, this clone is medium-sized. V is TRBV30 and J is TRBJ1-3; the match to TRBD1 covers 7 bases. The CDR3 contains 16 residues. Trimming removed 5 bases from V and 0 bases from J; junction bases left unmatched: 10. In germline, CDR1 is GTSNPN, CDR2 SVGIG (reference sequence). CDR3 DNA: TGTGCCTGGGCGACAGGGACTCCCGACTCTGGAAACACCATATATTTT. It specifies CAWATGTPDSGNTIYF.

The rearrangement joins TRBV4-1 to TRBJ2-1; 12 bases are a match to TRBD2. The CDR3 has 14 amino acids. V shed 1 base and J 8 bases; nucleotides not matched to a gene: 0. Germline-derived CDR1 and CDR2 are MGHRA and YSYEKL. The CDR3: CASSQGTSGDEQFF. The CDR3 DNA reads TGCGCCAGCAGCCAAGGGACTAGCGGGGATGAGCAGTTCTTC.

This chain uses TRBV5-6 with TRBJ2-2; D gene ambiguous. Germline values: CDR1 SGHDT, CDR2 YYEEEE. With 2 bases removed from V and 2 bases from J, the gap between germline ends came to 1 base. The CDR3 spans 12 residues. In DNA form, the CDR3 reads TGTGCCAGCAGCTTAAACACCGGGGAGCTGTTTTTT. Residues: CASSLNTGELFF.

The chain employs TRBV6-1 and TRBJ2-3; unclear D gene. The CDR3 extends over 12 amino acids. With 4 bases removed from V and 1 base from J, the gap between germline ends came to 3 bases. Germline lookup yields CDR1 MNHNS and CDR2 SASEGT. CDR3 residues: CASSARTDTQYF. CDR3 nucleotides: TGTGCCAGCAGTGCCCGCACAGATACGCAGTATTTT.

V is TRBV28 and J is TRBJ1-2, with 7 nucleotides matching TRBD1. The CDR3 is 15 amino acids. V was pared by 3 bases and J by 3 bases, with 7 bases of the junction left unmatched. Germline V gives CDR1 MDHEN, CDR2 SYDVKM. The CDR3 is CASSFFDREDYGYTF. The DNA for the CDR3 is TGTGCCAGCAGTTTTTTTGACAGGGAAGACTATGGCTACACCTTC.

The chain carries TRBV4-1 and TRBJ2-1; either TRBD1 or TRBD2 may fit D (5 bases each). The V end was cut by 1 base, the J end by 1 base, with 14 bases between. CDR3 length equals 17 residues. The germline V gene encodes CDR1 MGHRA and CDR2 YSYEKL. The CDR3 DNA is TGCGCCAGCAGCCAAGTAGATCTGGGGGTATCCTACAATGAGCAGTTCTTC. Its translation is CASSQVDLGVSYNEQFF.

This chain joins TRBV19 and TRBJ1-1; TRBD1 matches at 7 bases. J lost 4 bases, V lost 4 bases, and 15 bases had no gene match. The CDR3 has 17 amino acids. CDR1 LNHDA and CDR2 SQIVND come from the germline V gene (reference sequence). The CDR3 DNA reads as TGTGCCAGTAGTACCCGACAGGGCCTGCTTGTGGCCACTGAAGCTTTCTTT. Protein sequence: CASSTRQGLLVATEAFF.

This clone was seen a single time. The genes are TRBV9 and TRBJ2-1; no reliable D call. V lost 2 bases, J lost 4 bases, and 7 bases lay in between. Germline-derived CDR1 and CDR2 are SGDLS and YYNGEE. This CDR3 is built from 13 residues. Written as DNA, the CDR3 is TGTGCCAGCAGCGTGGATCTTTACAATGAGCAGTTCTTC. This sequence encodes CASSVDLYNEQFF.

The chain links TRBV19 to TRBJ1-1; no clear D. CDR1 is LNHDA, CDR2 SQIVND, per germline (reference sequence). The CDR3 runs 14 residues. V was trimmed by 3 bases and J by 7 bases, leaving 15 bases between them. The CDR3 spells CASSIALAGNEAFF. CDR3 nucleotide sequence: TGTGCCAGTAGTATTGCCCTCGCGGGAAATGAAGCTTTCTTT.

This clone was counted between two and nine times. V is TRBV5-1 and J is TRBJ1-1; no reliable D call. CDR3 length: 13 residues. V was cut by 3 bases and J by 1 base, with 7 bases left in between. CDR1 and CDR2 (germline): SGHRS, YFSETQ. This CDR3 is CASSWRENTEAFF. The CDR3 coding sequence is TGCGCCAGCAGCTGGAGGGAGAACACTGAAGCTTTCTTT.

The gene calls are TRBV27 and TRBJ1-4; D might be TRBD1 (6 bases). Germline CDR1 and CDR2: MNHEY and SMNVEV (reference sequence). There are 14 residues in the CDR3. The ends were cut back, 4 bases at V and 10 bases at J, with 16 bases in the middle. CDR3 amino acids: CASSWEQGYGKLFF. The DNA of the CDR3 is TGTGCCAGCAGTTGGGAACAGGGTTACGGAAAACTGTTTTTT.

This chain connects TRBV5-8 to TRBJ1-2, with D unclear. From germline, CDR1 is SGHTS and CDR2 YDEGEE. The CDR3 loop spans 13 amino acids. V lost 9 bases and J lost 4, with 16 bases in between. The CDR3 is CATNPSRLYGYTF. As DNA, the CDR3 is TGTGCCACCAATCCCTCACGACTCTATGGCTACACCTTC.

CDR3 amino acids: CASSPQGRGANQPQHF. The CDR3 DNA reads TGTGCCAGCTCACCACAAGGGAGGGGGGCCAATCAGCCCCAGCATTTT. The chain is built from TRBV18 and TRBJ1-5; TRBD1 is a possible D gene (6 bases). V lost 1 base to trimming and J lost 3 bases, with 13 bases between them. The CDR3 length is 16 residues. The germline CDR1 and CDR2 sequences are KGHSH and LQKENI.

The chain couples TRBV28 to TRBJ2-7, with TRBD1 matching over 8 bases. The V and J ends lost 3 bases and 3 bases, in that order; junction bases with no gene match: 4. In germline, CDR1 is MDHEN, CDR2 SYDVKM. The CDR3 length is 14 residues. The CDR3 region is CASSFRTGYYEQYF. CDR3 DNA: TGTGCCAGCAGTTTCAGGACAGGGTACTACGAGCAGTACTTC.

The V call is TRBV19, the J call TRBJ1-1, with D hard to call. Germline V gives CDR1 LNHDA, CDR2 SQIVND (reference sequence). CDR3 length equals 15 residues. The germline V and J ends were trimmed by 3 bases and 0 bases, with 11 bases remaining between them. CDR3 protein: CASSITSGLNTEAFF. As DNA, the CDR3 is TGTGCCAGTAGTATCACGAGCGGGTTGAACACTGAAGCTTTCTTT.

The rearrangement uses TRBV9 and TRBJ2-2; D not resolved. The CDR3 runs to 15 residues. Trimming cost V 0 bases and J 7 bases, with 13 bases left between them. The germline V gene encodes CDR1 SGDLS and CDR2 YYNGEE. This CDR3 is CASSVGENRFGELFF. The CDR3 bases are TGTGCCAGCAGCGTAGGAGAGAATCGGTTCGGGGAGCTGTTTTTT.

The V and J genes are TRBV7-9 and TRBJ2-7; D possibly corresponds to TRBD1 (6 bases). Germline V gene sequence: CDR1 SEHNR, CDR2 FQNEAQ (reference sequence). The CDR3 contains 15 residues. V was clipped by 5 bases and J by 4 bases, with 18 bases between them. CDR3 DNA: TGTGCCAGCAGCCCGAGTCCCGACAGGTTTTACGAGCAGTACTTC. Its protein is CASSPSPDRFYEQYF.

V usage is TRBV7-2 and J usage is TRBJ2-1; D remains unclear. V lost 8 bases and J 7 bases, leaving 12 bases between the germline ends. CDR1 is SGHTA and CDR2 is FQGNSA in the germline V gene. This CDR3 comprises 12 residues. CDR3 region: CASWYGRNEQFF. CDR3 bases: TGTGCCAGCTGGTACGGTCGGAATGAGCAGTTCTTC.

V gene TRBV5-1 combines with J gene TRBJ1-1, with D unresolved. The V gene's germline CDR1 is SGHRS and CDR2 YFSETQ. CDR3 size: 13 residues. V was trimmed by 3 bases and J by 1 base, leaving 7 bases between them. The CDR3 region has the DNA TGCGCCAGCAGCTCTGTGGGGAACACTGAAGCTTTCTTT. It encodes CASSSVGNTEAFF.

The gene calls are TRBV29-1 and TRBJ2-1, with D possibly being TRBD1 or TRBD2 (5 bases each). The V gene lost 4 bases and the J gene lost 10 bases, with 20 bases spanning the gap. This CDR3 region has 14 residues. Germline CDR1 and CDR2: SQVTM and ANQGSEA. CDR3 amino acids: CSVVGAGQMGEQFF. The CDR3 DNA reads as TGCAGCGTTGTCGGGGCAGGTCAGATGGGGGAGCAGTTCTTC.